These 21 T cell receptor beta chains share one sample of origin, sequenced in a study of blood T cell repertoires in COVID-19. Generated by immunoSEQ multiplex PCR, the TCRdb table keeps only in-frame clones and is missing some. The sample lists more than 14,000 clones, almost 95% seen once, with less than 10% in the top ten. Sequencing was performed on peripheral blood. The receptors come from a human donor with active COVID-19. The donor label of this sample is uncertain.

The chain combines TRBV3-1 (or the pseudogene TRBV3-2) with TRBJ2-5; TRBD1 agrees at 7 bases. With 2 bases clipped from V and 0 bases from J, the junction kept 9 bases outside the gene matches. Germline values: CDR1 LGHDT, CDR2 YNNKEL (reference sequence). CDR3 length: 17 residues. The CDR3 region is CASSQTPGQRYQETQYF. The DNA of the CDR3 is TGTGCCAGCAGCCAAACGCCGGGACAGAGATACCAAGAGACCCAGTACTTC.

The rearrangement joins TRBV5-3 to TRBJ2-3; 9 positions match TRBD2. TRBV5-3 belongs to the ORF category, with a function that is uncertain. The CDR3 has 15 amino acids. The ends lost 6 bases at V and 6 bases at J; junction bases unmatched: 11. The CDR3 loop is CARNGGSGSWDTQYF. CDR3 DNA: TGTGCCAGAAACGGGGGTAGCGGGAGCTGGGATACGCAGTATTTT.

V gene TRBV5-1 combines with J gene TRBJ2-3; TRBD2 agrees at 9 bases. CDR3 length: 15 residues. Trimming cost V 5 bases and J 6 bases; bases outside gene matches: 10. From germline, CDR1 is SGHRS and CDR2 YFSETQ. This CDR3 is CASRPRPSGVDTQYF. The CDR3 nucleotides read TGCGCCAGCAGACCCCGGCCTAGCGGGGTGGATACGCAGTATTTT.

The chain is built from TRBV11-3 and TRBJ2-5; TRBD1 matches at 9 bases. The CDR3 runs 15 residues. Germline values: CDR1 SGHNT, CDR2 YENEEA. V lost 1 base and J lost 3; bases outside the gene matches: 3. The DNA of the CDR3 is TGTGCCAGCAGCTTAGGTCGGACAGGGGAAGAGACCCAGTACTTC. Translating it yields CASSLGRTGEETQYF.

The chain combines TRBV7-2 with TRBJ1-1; D is possibly TRBD1 (6 bases). The CDR3 has 13 residues. CDR1 is SGHTA, CDR2 FQGNSA, per germline. V was trimmed by 7 bases and J by 8 bases, leaving 17 bases between them. CDR3 loop: CASTLGAPWEAFF. In nucleotides, the CDR3 is TGTGCCAGCACCTTGGGGGCGCCCTGGGAAGCTTTCTTT.

The chain couples TRBV5-4 to TRBJ2-1, with a tentative D call TRBD1 (6 bases). Germline V gene lookup returns CDR1 SGHNT and CDR2 YYREEE (reference sequence). Trimming took off 4 bases at V and 7 bases at J, with 12 bases between the two ends. CDR3 length: 13 residues. The CDR3 spells CASSTRTVNEQFF. The CDR3 DNA sequence: TGTGCCAGCAGCACAAGGACAGTGAATGAGCAGTTCTTC.

The chain joins TRBV5-1 to TRBJ2-7; the D gene is possibly TRBD2 (6 bases). The germline V gene has CDR1 SGHRS and CDR2 YFSETQ. Trimming shortened V by 2 bases and J by 0 bases, and 12 bases separated the two germline ends. CDR3 size: 15 residues. CDR3 in DNA: TGCGCCAGCAGCTTCCTCCGCGGGGACTCCTACGAGCAGTACTTC. Amino acids: CASSFLRGDSYEQYF.

This clone came up once. V gene TRBV10-1 combines with J gene TRBJ2-7; D might be TRBD2 (5 bases). V was cut by 5 bases and J by 1 base, with 15 bases left in between. The CDR3 has 15 residues. The germline gives CDR1 WNHNN, CDR2 SYGVQD (reference sequence). The CDR3 spells CASSPTSGDSYEQYF. CDR3 DNA sequence: TGCGCCAGCAGTCCTACTAGTGGCGATTCCTACGAGCAGTACTTC.

The chain combines TRBV15 with TRBJ2-7; no clear D. Germline values: CDR1 LNHNV, CDR2 YYDKDF (reference sequence). This CDR3 has 14 amino acids. V dropped 0 bases and J dropped 2 bases, with 8 bases sitting between them. The CDR3 loop is CATSRDLTAYEQYF. The CDR3 DNA follows: TGTGCCACCAGCAGAGATCTAACAGCCTACGAGCAGTACTTC.

CDR3: CASSVESGDSYEQYF. Here the CDR3 DNA reads TGTGCCAGCAGCGTAGAATCGGGGGACTCCTACGAGCAGTACTTC. The chain uses TRBV9 and TRBJ2-7; perhaps TRBD2 as D (6 bases). The CDR3 covers 15 residues. Germline V lookup: CDR1 SGDLS, CDR2 YYNGEE. V lost 0 bases, J lost 0 bases, and 10 bases lay in between.

The genes are TRBV6-5 and TRBJ2-7; 9 bases agree with TRBD2. CDR3 size: 16 residues. Germline values: CDR1 MNHEY, CDR2 SVGAGI. Trimming cost V 0 bases and J 0 bases; bases outside gene matches: 3. This CDR3 reads CASSYSLLAGSYEQYF. CDR3 nucleotide sequence: TGTGCCAGCAGTTACTCGCTACTAGCGGGCTCCTACGAGCAGTACTTC.

V and J are TRBV3-1 (or the pseudogene TRBV3-2) and TRBJ2-3; 9 bases map to TRBD2. Per germline, CDR1 LGHDT and CDR2 YNNKEL (reference sequence). The CDR3 has 14 residues. V shed 4 bases and J 7 bases; nucleotides not matched to a gene: 6. The CDR3 reads CASSPGLATYTQYF. The CDR3 DNA follows: TGTGCCAGCAGCCCCGGACTAGCGACGTATACGCAGTATTTT.

The chain uses TRBV29-1 and TRBJ2-1, with TRBD1 matching 8 bases. In germline, CDR1 is SQVTM, CDR2 ANQGSEA. The CDR3 has 12 amino acids. The ends lost 6 bases at V and 7 bases at J; junction bases unmatched: 5. The CDR3 DNA reads as TGCAGCGTGGACAGGGTTGGAAATGAGCAGTTCTTC. Translation: CSVDRVGNEQFF.

J is TRBJ1-2 and V is TRBV6-5, with 9 bases fitting TRBD1. V shed 5 bases and J 4 bases; nucleotides not matched to a gene: 5. This CDR3 is built from 14 residues. The V gene's germline CDR1 is MNHEY and CDR2 SVGAGI. The CDR3 here is CASSTGTGLYGYTF. The CDR3 DNA follows: TGTGCCAGCAGTACCGGGACAGGGCTCTATGGCTACACCTTC.

Note on this clone: Other DNA sequences within the sample encode an identical CDR3. V gene TRBV27 combines with J gene TRBJ2-1, with D perhaps TRBD2 (6 bases). The CDR3 has 15 residues. Deletions cut 2 bases from V and 7 bases from J, with 15 bases between. From germline, CDR1 is MNHEY and CDR2 SMNVEV (reference sequence). CDR3 nucleotides: TGTGCCAGCAGTTTAGGAGGGGTGAGAGGAAATGAGCAGTTCTTC. It yields the protein CASSLGGVRGNEQFF.

The gene calls are TRBV13 and TRBJ2-1, with D uncertain. CDR3 length: 13 residues. The germline V gene encodes CDR1 PRHDT and CDR2 FYEKMQ (reference sequence). V lost 5 bases to trimming and J lost 6 bases, with 11 bases between them. CDR3 loop: CASSLTLPNEQFF. Here the CDR3 DNA reads TGTGCCAGCAGCCTAACCCTCCCCAATGAGCAGTTCTTC.

This chain connects TRBV27 to TRBJ1-6, with TRBD1 matching over 9 bases. This CDR3 is 15 amino acids long. Germline values: CDR1 MNHEY, CDR2 SMNVEV (reference sequence). The ends lost 5 bases at V and 6 bases at J; junction bases unmatched: 5. The CDR3 DNA is TGTGCCAGCAGTGAACAGGGGGCCCTTAATTCACCCCTCCACTTT. This gives the protein CASSEQGALNSPLHF.

V gene TRBV20-1 combines with J gene TRBJ2-5; 7 positions match TRBD2. The CDR3 covers 14 residues. CDR1 and CDR2 (germline): DFQATT, SNEGSKA (reference sequence). J gave up 4 bases and V 3 bases, and 8 bases lay outside the gene matches. Written as DNA, the CDR3 is TGCAGTGCTAGTACTACTAGCGTCCTAGAGACCCAGTACTTC. Translating gives CSASTTSVLETQYF.

V gene TRBV11-2 combines with J gene TRBJ1-6; 7 positions agree with TRBD1. Looked up from germline, CDR1 is SGHAT and CDR2 is FQNNGV. This CDR3 has 15 residues. With V trimmed by 1 base and J by 6 bases, 3 bases remained unmatched. This CDR3 reads CASSLAGGRNSPLHF. In DNA form, the CDR3 reads TGTGCCAGCAGCTTAGCAGGGGGGCGTAATTCACCCCTCCACTTT.

As for this clone: A read error may account for a junction end that differs from germline. The J gene is TRBJ2-3, the V gene TRBV3-1 (or the pseudogene TRBV3-2), with 7 bases fitting TRBD1. This CDR3 comprises 14 residues. Germline CDR1 and CDR2: LGHDT and YNNKEL (reference sequence). CDR3 protein: CASRQGGRTDTQYF. In nucleotides, the CDR3 is TGTGCCAGCAGGCAAGGGGGCCGCACAGATACGCAGTATTTT.

This rearrangement joins TRBV30 to TRBJ2-5, with 8 bases identical to TRBD2. Unmatched junction bases numbered 7, after V lost 0 bases and J lost 4 bases. Germline V lookup: CDR1 GTSNPN, CDR2 SVGIG (reference sequence). This CDR3 is built from 15 residues. The CDR3 DNA follows: TGTGCCTGGAGTGTACGAGCGGGGGTGTTAGAGACCCAGTACTTC. Translated, it gives CAWSVRAGVLETQYF.